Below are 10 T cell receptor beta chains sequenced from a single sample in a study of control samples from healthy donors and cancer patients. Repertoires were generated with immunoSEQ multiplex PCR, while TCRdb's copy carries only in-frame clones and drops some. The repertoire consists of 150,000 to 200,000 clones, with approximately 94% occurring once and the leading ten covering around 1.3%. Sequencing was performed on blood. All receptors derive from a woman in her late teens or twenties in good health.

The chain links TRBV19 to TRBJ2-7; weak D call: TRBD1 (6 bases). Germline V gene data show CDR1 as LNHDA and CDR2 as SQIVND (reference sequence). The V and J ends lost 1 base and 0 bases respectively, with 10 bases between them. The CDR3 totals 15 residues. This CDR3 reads CASSIGQGFSYEQYF. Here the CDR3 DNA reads TGTGCCAGTAGTATAGGCCAGGGGTTCTCCTACGAGCAGTACTTC. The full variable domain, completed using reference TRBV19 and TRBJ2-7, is DGGITQSPKYLFRKEGQNVTLSCEQNLNHDAMYWYRQDPGQGLRLIYYSQIVNDFQKGDIAEGYSVSREKKESFPLTVTSAQKNPTAFYLCASSIGQGFSYEQYFGPGTRLTVT.

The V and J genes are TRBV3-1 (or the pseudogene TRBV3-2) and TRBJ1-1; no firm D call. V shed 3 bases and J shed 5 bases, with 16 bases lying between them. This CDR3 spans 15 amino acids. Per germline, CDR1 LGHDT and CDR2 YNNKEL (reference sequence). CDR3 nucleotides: TGTGCCAGCAGCCACGAAAAGGGAATAGGGACTGAAGCTTTCTTT. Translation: CASSHEKGIGTEAFF.

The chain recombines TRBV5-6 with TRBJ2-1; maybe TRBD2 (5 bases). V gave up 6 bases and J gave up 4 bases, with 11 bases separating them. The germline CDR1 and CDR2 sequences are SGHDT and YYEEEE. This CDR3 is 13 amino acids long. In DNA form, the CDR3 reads TGTGCCAGCACCATTGGACTGTACAATGAGCAGTTCTTC. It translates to CASTIGLYNEQFF. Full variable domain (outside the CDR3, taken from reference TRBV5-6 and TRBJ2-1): DAGVTQSPTHLIKTRGQQVTLRCSPKSGHDTVSWYQQALGQGPQFIFQYYEEEERQRGNFPDRFSGHQFPNYSSELNVNALLLGDSALYLCASTIGLYNEQFFGPGTRLTVL.

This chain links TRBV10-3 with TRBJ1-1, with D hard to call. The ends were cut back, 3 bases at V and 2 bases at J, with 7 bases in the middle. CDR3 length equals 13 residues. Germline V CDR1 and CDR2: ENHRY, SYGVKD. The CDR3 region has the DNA TGTGCCATCAGTGAACAGCTAAACACTGAAGCTTTCTTT. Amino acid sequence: CAISEQLNTEAFF.

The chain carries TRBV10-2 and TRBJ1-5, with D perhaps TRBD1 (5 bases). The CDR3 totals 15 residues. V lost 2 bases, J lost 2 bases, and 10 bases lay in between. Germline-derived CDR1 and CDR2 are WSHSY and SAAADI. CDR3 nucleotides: TGCGCCAGCAGTGAGCAGGGTTATGGCAATCAGCCCCAGCATTTT. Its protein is CASSEQGYGNQPQHF.

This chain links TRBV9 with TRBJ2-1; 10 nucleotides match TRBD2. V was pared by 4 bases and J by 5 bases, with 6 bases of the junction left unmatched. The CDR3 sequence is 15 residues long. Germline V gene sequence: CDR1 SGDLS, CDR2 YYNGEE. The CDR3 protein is CASSKGLAANNEQFF. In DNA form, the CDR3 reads TGTGCCAGCAGCAAAGGACTAGCGGCCAACAATGAGCAGTTCTTC.

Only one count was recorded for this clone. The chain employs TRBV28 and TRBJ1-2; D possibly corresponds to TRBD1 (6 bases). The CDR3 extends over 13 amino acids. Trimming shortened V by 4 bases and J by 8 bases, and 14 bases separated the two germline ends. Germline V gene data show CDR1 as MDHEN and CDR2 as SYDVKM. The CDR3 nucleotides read TGTGCCAGCAGTTCCTGGGGGGCAAGGGGCTACACCTTC. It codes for CASSSWGARGYTF.

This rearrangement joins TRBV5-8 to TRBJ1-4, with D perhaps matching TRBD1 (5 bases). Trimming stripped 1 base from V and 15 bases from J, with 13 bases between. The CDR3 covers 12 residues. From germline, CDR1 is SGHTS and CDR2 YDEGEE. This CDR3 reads CASSLRGREVFF. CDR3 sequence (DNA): TGTGCCAGCAGCTTGAGGGGACGCGAGGTGTTTTTT.

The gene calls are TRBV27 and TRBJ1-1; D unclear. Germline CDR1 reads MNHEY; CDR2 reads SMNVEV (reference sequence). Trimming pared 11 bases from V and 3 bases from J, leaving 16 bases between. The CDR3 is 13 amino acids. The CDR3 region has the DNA TGTGCCTCCTCCCCCCGGGTCCACACTGAAGCTTTCTTT. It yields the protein CASSPRVHTEAFF.

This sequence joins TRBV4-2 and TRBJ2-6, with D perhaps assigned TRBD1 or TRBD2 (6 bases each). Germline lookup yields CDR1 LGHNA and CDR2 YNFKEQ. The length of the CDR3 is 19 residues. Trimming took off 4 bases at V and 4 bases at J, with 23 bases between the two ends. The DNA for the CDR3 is TGTGCCAGCAGCCTTAAGGGGGGACCCCCGGGGACCGGGGCCAACGTCCTGACTTTC. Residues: CASSLKGGPPGTGANVLTF.